This TCR beta chain was profiled in a study of blood T cell repertoires in COVID-19. Study in general: The samples span acute and convalescent COVID-19 from the United States, Italy and Spain.

Profiling relied on immunoSEQ multiplex PCR, and the TCRdb table lists in-frame clones only, not all of them. This table has fewer than 200,000 clones, 75% to 80% appearing once. CDR1 and CDR2 from the germline V gene are KGHSH and LQKENI. The CDR3 runs 18 residues. The V and J ends lost 3 bases and 2 bases respectively, with 20 bases between them. The rearrangement joins TRBV18 to TRBJ1-3; D unclear. This TCR was sampled from a woman in her seventies with acute or convalescent COVID-19. Sequenced sample: peripheral blood. The CDR3 protein is CASSPSGPGLDPGNTIYF. The CDR3 region has the DNA TGTGCCAGCTCACCCTCGGGCCCAGGACTAGACCCTGGAAACACCATATATTTT.